The sequence of this TCR beta chain was determined in a study of blood T cell repertoires in COVID-19. The overall study: From the United States, Italy and Spain came samples of acute and convalescent COVID-19. Sources were T cells, B-cell-depleted T cells, or PBMCs; the material itself was cDNA or gDNA.

This CDR3 region has 15 residues. Germline V lookup: CDR1 KGHSH, CDR2 LQKENI. V gave up 3 bases and J gave up 2 bases; unmatched junction bases: 7. Participant age was roughly 18 to 95 years, and participants resided in about 25 US areas. In the original processing: Amplified reference gene primers provided the basis for estimating nucleated cell counts. Profiling relied on immunoSEQ multiplex PCR, and the TCRdb table lists in-frame clones only, not all of them. V, J and clone size are taken as reported in that table, and D and trimming were inferred from the DNA itself. The sample has a few hundred thousand clones, 80% to 90% seen once.

V and J are TRBV18 and TRBJ2-7; 7 bases fit TRBD2. The clonotype was recovered from a man between 18 and 35 years old who had recovered from COVID-19. Sequenced: PBMCs or T cells enriched from blood (not recorded which). For the CDR3, the DNA is TGTGCCAGCTCACCCCCCGCCAGCGGGGCCTACGAGCAGTACTTC. It is translated as CASSPPASGAYEQYF.